The 20 T cell receptor beta chains listed next were all sequenced from one sample in a study of blood T cell repertoires in COVID-19. Some clones are missing from TCRdb's copy, which holds only in-frame ones; the method was immunoSEQ multiplex PCR. Among about 300,000 clones listed, 80% to 90% were seen once. What was sequenced was peripheral blood. All receptors derive from a man between 18 and 29 years old who had recovered from COVID-19.

This sequence joins TRBV19 and TRBJ2-1, with 9 positions matching TRBD2. The trim removed 2 bases at V and 6 bases at J, leaving 5 bases unmatched. The V gene's germline CDR1 is LNHDA and CDR2 SQIVND (reference sequence). CDR3 size: 15 residues. CDR3 bases: TGTGCCAGTAGTATAACCAGCGGGGGGATCAATGAGCAGTTCTTC. The encoded protein is CASSITSGGINEQFF.

The chain uses TRBV4-1 and TRBJ2-5; D remains ambiguous. The CDR3 totals 15 residues. Germline CDR1 and CDR2: MGHRA and YSYEKL. V lost 2 bases to trimming and J lost 4 bases, with 14 bases between them. CDR3 loop: CASSQSGEVAETQYF. Here the CDR3 DNA reads TGCGCCAGCAGCCAATCTGGCGAGGTTGCAGAGACCCAGTACTTC.

CDR3 in amino acids: CAIRATGGPNEQFF. Here the CDR3 DNA reads TGTGCCATCAGGGCGACAGGGGGGCCCAATGAGCAGTTCTTC. This rearrangement joins TRBV10-3 to TRBJ2-1; 9 bases agree with TRBD1. Germline V lookup: CDR1 ENHRY, CDR2 SYGVKD. Germline trimming cut 6 bases from V and 6 bases from J; bases unmatched to any gene: 6. CDR3 length: 14 amino acids.

The chain carries TRBV5-8 and TRBJ2-1; weak D call: TRBD2 (5 bases). CDR3 length: 15 amino acids. V gave up 1 base and J gave up 6 bases, with 14 bases separating them. CDR1 SGHTS and CDR2 YDEGEE come from the germline V gene. CDR3 in amino acids: CASSLPLEDSNEQFF. Here the CDR3 DNA reads TGTGCCAGCAGCTTGCCACTAGAGGACTCCAATGAGCAGTTCTTC.

V gene TRBV19 combines with J gene TRBJ2-1; maybe TRBD1 (6 bases). V was cut by 0 bases and J by 6 bases, with 12 bases left in between. Germline CDR1 is LNHDA and CDR2 is SQIVND (reference sequence). The CDR3 is 15 residues long. CDR3 DNA sequence: TGTGCCAGTAGTATAGATGGGGGCCCAGCCAATGAGCAGTTCTTC. It yields the protein CASSIDGGPANEQFF.

This clone was seen a handful of times. V is TRBV6-5 and J is TRBJ1-3; no firm D call. Trimming removed 6 bases at V and 0 bases at J, with 12 bases between. Germline V gives CDR1 MNHEY, CDR2 SVGAGI. The CDR3 runs to 15 residues. The CDR3 region has the DNA TGTGCCAGCAGCTCAGCGGGGTCCTCTGGAAACACCATATATTTT. It encodes CASSSAGSSGNTIYF.

The chain links TRBV18 to TRBJ2-1, with 7 bases fitting TRBD1. The V and J ends lost 2 bases and 3 bases, in that order; junction bases with no gene match: 7. The CDR3 length is 16 residues. CDR1 and CDR2 from the germline V gene are KGHSH and LQKENI. The CDR3 spells CASSPSGGSFYNEQFF. CDR3 coding DNA: TGTGCCAGCTCACCATCAGGGGGATCCTTCTACAATGAGCAGTTCTTC.

The chain has TRBV6-5 and TRBJ1-2, with a possible D match to TRBD1 (6 bases). Trimming pared 7 bases from V and 6 bases from J, leaving 18 bases between. Germline CDR1 MNHEY, CDR2 SVGAGI. The CDR3 sequence is 14 residues long. This chain's CDR3 is CASTNRAARDGYTF. The CDR3, as DNA: TGTGCCAGCACGAACAGGGCTGCGCGGGATGGCTACACCTTC.

This chain connects TRBV9 to TRBJ2-2, with a possible D match to TRBD1 (5 bases). Between the trimmed V and J ends, which lost 2 bases and 5 bases, there was a span of 10 bases. The CDR3 loop spans 14 amino acids. The germline V gene encodes CDR1 SGDLS and CDR2 YYNGEE. This chain's CDR3 is CASSVQGGTGELFF. The CDR3 DNA reads TGTGCCAGCAGCGTTCAGGGTGGTACCGGGGAGCTGTTTTTT. Full variable domain (missing parts from reference TRBV9 and TRBJ2-2): DSGVTQTPKHLITATGQRVTLRCSPRSGDLSVYWYQQSLDQGLQFLIQYYNGEERAKGNILERFSAQQFPDLHSELNLSSLELGDSALYFCASSVQGGTGELFFGEGSRLTVL.

V usage is TRBV6-5 and J usage is TRBJ2-1; possible D gene TRBD2, 6 bases. V lost 11 bases and J lost 9, with 14 bases in between. The V gene's germline CDR1 is MNHEY and CDR2 SVGAGI. The CDR3 is made up of 11 amino acids. The CDR3 region has the DNA TGTGCCGGATCCCGGGGGATTGAGCAGTTCTTC. This translates into CAGSRGIEQFF.

The V gene is TRBV5-1, the J gene TRBJ1-6, with D possibly being TRBD1 (6 bases). The germline V and J ends were trimmed by 0 bases and 9 bases, with 13 bases remaining between them. The CDR3 sequence is 15 residues long. Germline V gene data show CDR1 as SGHRS and CDR2 as YFSETQ. CDR3 nucleotide sequence: TGCGCCAGCAGCTTGGCGCAGGGGCTGGGTTCACCCCTCCACTTT. Amino acid sequence: CASSLAQGLGSPLHF.

This clone was seen just once. J is TRBJ2-1 and V is TRBV19; D may be TRBD2 (6 bases). V was clipped by 5 bases and J by 9 bases, with 14 bases between them. Germline CDR1 and CDR2: LNHDA and SQIVND (reference sequence). The CDR3 consists of 13 residues. The DNA of the CDR3 is TGTGCCAGTAGTTCCCTAACTAGCACTGAGCAGTTCTTC. It encodes CASSSLTSTEQFF. The full variable domain, its missing parts supplied by reference TRBV19 and TRBJ2-1, is DGGITQSPKYLFRKEGQNVTLSCEQNLNHDAMYWYRQDPGQGLRLIYYSQIVNDFQKGDIAEGYSVSREKKESFPLTVTSAQKNPTAFYLCASSSLTSTEQFFGPGTRLTVL.

V and J are TRBV3-1 (or the pseudogene TRBV3-2) and TRBJ1-5, with TRBD1 identical over 10 bases. V lost 4 bases and J lost 5; bases outside the gene matches: 2. The CDR3 totals 14 residues. Germline lookup yields CDR1 LGHDT and CDR2 YNNKEL (reference sequence). DNA of the CDR3: TGTGCCAGCAGCCGGACAGGGGGTGATCAGCCCCAGCATTTT. This gives the protein CASSRTGGDQPQHF.

The chain combines TRBV2 with TRBJ1-3; 7 nucleotides match TRBD1. The V and J ends lost 9 bases and 4 bases, in that order; junction bases with no gene match: 6. The CDR3 totals 13 residues. Germline values: CDR1 SNHLY, CDR2 FYNNEI. The CDR3 reads CARTRQGGNTIYF. The CDR3 DNA follows: TGTGCCAGAACGCGACAGGGAGGAAACACCATATATTTT.

The gene calls are TRBV9 and TRBJ1-2, with unresolved D. CDR3 length equals 15 residues. The V gene's germline CDR1 is SGDLS and CDR2 YYNGEE. The ends were cut back, 2 bases at V and 1 base at J, with 12 bases in the middle. For the CDR3, the DNA is TGTGCCAGCAGCGTCGCTACCGGGAGTAACTATGGCTACACCTTC. Translation gives CASSVATGSNYGYTF.

The V call is TRBV3-1 (or the pseudogene TRBV3-2), the J call TRBJ2-5; weak D call: TRBD2 (6 bases). Germline CDR1 LGHDT, CDR2 YNNKEL (reference sequence). The CDR3 is 14 amino acids. V was trimmed by 1 base and J by 4 bases, leaving 10 bases between them. In DNA form, the CDR3 reads TGTGCCAGCAGCCAAGTCGGGGGAATAGAGACCCAGTACTTC. It yields the protein CASSQVGGIETQYF.

The chain employs TRBV27 and TRBJ1-2; D may be TRBD1 (6 bases). V lost 6 bases and J 0 bases, leaving 20 bases between the germline ends. This CDR3 comprises 17 residues. The germline CDR1 and CDR2 sequences are MNHEY and SMNVEV (reference sequence). CDR3 region: CASRPPISQGTNYGYTF. The CDR3 bases are TGTGCCAGCAGACCTCCAATCTCACAGGGCACTAACTATGGCTACACCTTC.

This sequence joins TRBV3-1 (or the pseudogene TRBV3-2) and TRBJ2-2, with 8 bases that match TRBD2. The CDR3 extends over 20 amino acids. Germline loops: CDR1 LGHDT, CDR2 YNNKEL (reference sequence). V lost 0 bases, J lost 6 bases, and 18 bases stayed unmatched. The CDR3 reads CASSQEHRGGPGHDPGELFF. CDR3 DNA sequence: TGTGCCAGCAGCCAAGAACACCGGGGGGGCCCAGGGCACGACCCCGGGGAGCTGTTTTTT.

The genes are TRBV14 and TRBJ2-1; possibly TRBD2 for D (6 bases). Trimming shortened V by 5 bases and J by 5 bases, and 16 bases separated the two germline ends. Per the germline V gene, CDR1 is SGHDN and CDR2 is FVKESK. The CDR3 has 15 residues. The DNA of the CDR3 is TGTGCCAGCAGCGGGGGACTCGGAGCCAACAATGAGCAGTTCTTC. It is translated as CASSGGLGANNEQFF. Complete variable domain (other parts from reference TRBV14 and TRBJ2-1): EAGVTQFPSHSVIEKGQTVTLRCDPISGHDNLYWYRRVMGKEIKFLLHFVKESKQDESGMPNNRFLAERTGGTYSTLKVQPAELEDSGVYFCASSGGLGANNEQFFGPGTRLTVL.

There are a few counts of this clone. The rearrangement joins TRBV7-9 to TRBJ1-5; D remains unclear. The CDR3 runs 13 residues. Trimming removed 5 bases at V and 3 bases at J, with 8 bases between. Germline CDR1 and CDR2: SEHNR and FQNEAQ (reference sequence). The CDR3 sequence: CASSTSVNQPQHF. In DNA form, the CDR3 reads TGTGCCAGCAGCACGTCGGTCAATCAGCCCCAGCATTTT.